These 25 T cell receptor beta chains came from one sample sequenced in a study of cytomegalovirus exposure and HLA in healthy donors. Amplification used 60 Vbeta primers and 13 Jbeta primers. The table came from immunoSEQ multiplex PCR; TCRdb's copy has only in-frame clones and leaves some out. Seen here are 150,000 to 200,000 clones, about 78% observed once, and the top ten hold more than 1.4%. The sequenced sample was PBMCs. The receptor source for this set is a male donor in good health and CMV-seronegative.

V is TRBV4-2 and J is TRBJ1-2; D is unclear. The V and J ends lost 0 bases and 0 bases respectively, with 14 bases between them. This CDR3 has 17 amino acids. Germline V gene data show CDR1 as LGHNA and CDR2 as YNFKEQ. The CDR3 reads CASSQDSKEGSNYGYTF. The CDR3 DNA reads TGTGCCAGCAGCCAAGATTCGAAAGAGGGTTCTAACTATGGCTACACCTTC.

The CDR3 is CASSHPAGGEVNEQFF. The CDR3 coding sequence is TGTGCCAGCAGCCATCCCGCGGGAGGGGAGGTAAATGAGCAGTTCTTC. This sequence joins TRBV4-2 and TRBJ2-1; TRBD2 matches at 9 bases. V lost 3 bases, J lost 7 bases, and 10 bases stayed unmatched. The CDR3 runs 16 residues. The germline V gene has CDR1 LGHNA and CDR2 YNFKEQ.

The rearrangement joins TRBV4-2 to TRBJ2-7; tentative D call: TRBD2 (6 bases). CDR1 LGHNA and CDR2 YNFKEQ come from the germline V gene. CDR3 length equals 14 residues. Trimming took off 1 base at V and 7 bases at J, with 14 bases between the two ends. In nucleotides, the CDR3 is TGTGCCAGCAGCCAAGGTGTAACGGGGGAAGAGCAGTACTTC. Translating gives CASSQGVTGEEQYF.

This clone occurred a few times. V is TRBV9 and J is TRBJ2-1; 8 positions match TRBD2. The CDR3 runs 16 residues. The germline gives CDR1 SGDLS, CDR2 YYNGEE. V shed 1 base, J shed 4 bases, and the junction held 7 bases outside the gene matches. The CDR3 loop is CASSVSAGTSYNEQFF. The CDR3 region has the DNA TGTGCCAGCAGCGTATCCGCCGGGACTAGTTACAATGAGCAGTTCTTC.

The chain joins TRBV7-2 to TRBJ1-2; 8 bases agree with TRBD1. CDR1 is SGHTA, CDR2 FQGNSA, per germline. V was clipped by 5 bases and J by 4 bases; unmatched bases: 12. The CDR3 sequence is 16 residues long. The CDR3 protein is CASSHPGTGKFYGYTF. The CDR3, as DNA: TGTGCCAGCAGCCACCCCGGGACAGGAAAATTCTATGGCTACACCTTC.

This chain connects TRBV6-5 to TRBJ1-2; D uncertain. Deletions cut 6 bases from V and 7 bases from J, with 21 bases between. This CDR3 is built from 15 residues. Germline V lookup: CDR1 MNHEY, CDR2 SVGAGI. CDR3 in amino acids: CASSPTWGSEGGYTF. Written as DNA, the CDR3 is TGTGCCAGCAGCCCCACCTGGGGTTCCGAGGGTGGCTACACCTTC.

V usage is TRBV27 and J usage is TRBJ1-2, with TRBD1 as a possible D gene (5 bases). Germline CDR1 is MNHEY and CDR2 is SMNVEV (reference sequence). This CDR3 comprises 13 residues. Trimming cost V 3 bases and J 2 bases, with 7 bases left between them. The CDR3 region has the DNA TGTGCCAGCAGTTTGGCAGGGAACTATGGCTACACCTTC. It yields the protein CASSLAGNYGYTF.

The CDR3 loop reads CASSFGSQDEQFF. CDR3 DNA sequence: TGTGCCAGCAGCTTTGGCAGTCAAGATGAGCAGTTCTTC. The genes are TRBV5-4 and TRBJ2-1; D gene ambiguous. The CDR3 totals 13 residues. Germline V gene lookup returns CDR1 SGHNT and CDR2 YYREEE (reference sequence). V dropped 2 bases and J dropped 8 bases, with 11 bases sitting between them.

The V and J genes are TRBV5-1 and TRBJ2-3; D possibly corresponds to TRBD2 (5 bases). Germline values: CDR1 SGHRS, CDR2 YFSETQ. V shed 6 bases and J shed 1 base, with 12 bases lying between them. This CDR3 is built from 14 residues. As DNA, the CDR3 is TGCGCCAGCAAGGCCGGGGTCGGCACAGATACGCAGTATTTT. This translates into CASKAGVGTDTQYF.

The chain uses TRBV4-1 and TRBJ2-1; TRBD2 agrees at 13 bases. Germline loops: CDR1 MGHRA, CDR2 YSYEKL. Germline trimming cut 1 base from V and 6 bases from J; bases unmatched to any gene: 3. The CDR3 is 16 residues long. The CDR3 DNA follows: TGCGCCAGCAGCCAAGGGGGACTAGCGGGAATCAATGAGCAGTTCTTC. This gives the protein CASSQGGLAGINEQFF.

The chain recombines TRBV29-1 with TRBJ1-3, with 7 nucleotides matching TRBD1. The V gene end was trimmed by 3 bases and the J gene end by 2 bases; junction bases not matched to a gene: 16. This CDR3 is 18 amino acids long. Germline V gene lookup returns CDR1 SQVTM and CDR2 ANQGSEA. The CDR3 reads CSVELFPARDSPGNTIYF. CDR3 DNA sequence: TGCAGCGTTGAGTTATTTCCGGCCCGGGACAGTCCTGGAAACACCATATATTTT.

This sequence joins TRBV5-6 and TRBJ2-3; weak D call: TRBD1 (5 bases). The V end lost 4 bases, the J end lost 2 bases, and 11 bases lay between the germline ends. The germline CDR1 and CDR2 sequences are SGHDT and YYEEEE. The CDR3 contains 14 residues. CDR3 residues: CASSPDGHTDTQYF. CDR3 coding DNA: TGTGCCAGCAGCCCGGACGGACACACAGATACGCAGTATTTT. Supplemented by reference TRBV5-6 and TRBJ2-3, the full variable domain reads DAGVTQSPTHLIKTRGQQVTLRCSPKSGHDTVSWYQQALGQGPQFIFQYYEEEERQRGNFPDRFSGHQFPNYSSELNVNALLLGDSALYLCASSPDGHTDTQYFGPGTRLTVL.

This clone was picked up a small number of times. This sequence joins TRBV29-1 and TRBJ2-1; weak D call: TRBD2 (5 bases). Germline V lookup: CDR1 SQVTM, CDR2 ANQGSEA. The CDR3 length is 13 residues. Between the trimmed V and J ends, which lost 5 bases and 2 bases, there was a span of 10 bases. The CDR3 protein is CSVQDSAYNEQFF. In nucleotides, the CDR3 is TGCAGCGTTCAGGACTCAGCCTACAATGAGCAGTTCTTC.

V gene TRBV6-5 combines with J gene TRBJ2-1; D is unresolved. Germline V lookup: CDR1 MNHEY, CDR2 SVGAGI. The V and J ends lost 7 bases and 9 bases respectively, with 10 bases between them. The CDR3 consists of 11 residues. CDR3 protein: CASTDQFEQFF. CDR3 coding DNA: TGTGCCAGCACAGATCAATTTGAGCAGTTCTTC.

The V gene is TRBV5-8, the J gene TRBJ1-4; 10 nucleotides align to TRBD1. V shed 4 bases, J shed 8 bases, and the junction held 5 bases outside the gene matches. The CDR3 is 14 amino acids. Germline CDR1 reads SGHTS; CDR2 reads YDEGEE. The CDR3 loop reads CASSTGTGAEKLFF. CDR3 DNA sequence: TGTGCCAGCAGCACCGGGACAGGGGCAGAAAAACTGTTTTTT.

The chain recombines TRBV21-1 with TRBJ1-5; the table assigns TRBD1, which was not confirmed against the DNA. TRBV21-1 is a recognized pseudogene. This CDR3 has 17 residues. CDR3 in amino acids: CASSSETGLAGNQPQHF. In DNA form, the CDR3 reads TGTGCCAGCAGCTCGGAGACAGGGTTGGCCGGCAATCAGCCCCAGCATTTT.

The chain has TRBV5-4 and TRBJ1-1; D is unclear. V was cut by 1 base and J by 2 bases, with 3 bases left in between. In germline, CDR1 is SGHNT, CDR2 YYREEE (reference sequence). This CDR3 comprises 12 residues. CDR3 sequence: CASSLSNTEAFF. The CDR3 region has the DNA TGTGCCAGCAGCTTGTCAAACACTGAAGCTTTCTTT.

The rearrangement joins TRBV7-7 to TRBJ2-1, with 12 bases lining up with TRBD1. The CDR3 loop spans 15 amino acids. Germline trimming cut 5 bases from V and 10 bases from J; bases unmatched to any gene: 9. Germline assignment: CDR1 SSHAT and CDR2 FNYEAQ (reference sequence). CDR3 in DNA: TGTGCCAGCAGCGGGGGACAGGGGGCTCGCTACGAGCAGTTCTTC. Translation gives CASSGGQGARYEQFF.

The rearrangement uses TRBV6-4 and TRBJ2-1; 9 bases map to TRBD1. Trimming cost V 5 bases and J 4 bases; bases outside gene matches: 3. CDR1 and CDR2 (germline): MRHNA, SNTAGT. The length of the CDR3 is 14 residues. Written as DNA, the CDR3 is TGTGCCAGCAGTCCCGGGACAGGGTACAATGAGCAGTTCTTC. Protein product: CASSPGTGYNEQFF.

Comment on this clone: Other DNA sequences in this sample translate to the same CDR3. The chain couples TRBV5-4 to TRBJ2-3; D uncertain. The CDR3 is 14 residues long. Germline lookup yields CDR1 SGHNT and CDR2 YYREEE (reference sequence). V shed 0 bases and J shed 3 bases, with 8 bases lying between them. The CDR3 loop reads CASSLASRTDTQYF. The CDR3 coding sequence is TGTGCCAGCAGCTTGGCCAGCAGGACAGATACGCAGTATTTT.

The chain joins TRBV18 to TRBJ2-7; 11 bases align to TRBD1. The V and J ends lost 5 bases and 7 bases, in that order; junction bases with no gene match: 7. Germline V gene data show CDR1 as KGHSH and CDR2 as LQKENI. The CDR3 runs 14 residues. CDR3 bases: TGTGCCAGCTCATTCGGGACAGGGGGGAATGAGCAGTACTTC. Protein sequence: CASSFGTGGNEQYF.

Details on this clone: A junction end diverges from the germline sequence, so it may reflect a read error. This chain connects TRBV7-9 to TRBJ2-7; 9 bases align to TRBD1. Germline CDR1 and CDR2: SEHNR and FQNEAQ (reference sequence). The CDR3 covers 12 residues. The CDR3 DNA follows: TGTTCCAGCATCCCGGACAGGGGCGAGCAGTACTTC. Protein sequence: CSSIPDRGEQYF.

The J gene is TRBJ2-7, the V gene TRBV2; 10 bases fit TRBD2. Germline V CDR1 and CDR2: SNHLY, FYNNEI. The ends lost 5 bases at V and 4 bases at J; junction bases unmatched: 8. The CDR3 runs 15 residues. The CDR3 is CASSPSGGGIYEQYF. CDR3 nucleotides: TGTGCCAGCAGTCCTAGCGGGGGCGGGATATACGAGCAGTACTTC.

The chain has TRBV27 and TRBJ2-7; TRBD1 might be the D (5 bases). Germline V gene data show CDR1 as MNHEY and CDR2 as SMNVEV (reference sequence). V lost 8 bases and J 5 bases, leaving 22 bases between the germline ends. The CDR3 is 15 amino acids. The DNA for the CDR3 is TGTGCCAGCTCTAAAAGAATACAGGCCCGAGACGAGCAGTACTTC. It specifies CASSKRIQARDEQYF.

J is TRBJ2-5 and V is TRBV18; possible D gene TRBD2, 6 bases. Trimming removed 4 bases at V and 2 bases at J, with 11 bases between. Germline V gives CDR1 KGHSH, CDR2 LQKENI. CDR3 size: 14 residues. CDR3 nucleotides: TGTGCCAGCTCACGCCTGACTAGTCAAGAGACCCAGTACTTC. Its protein is CASSRLTSQETQYF.